A selection of T cell receptor beta chains follows, all from one sample in a study of blood T cell repertoires in COVID-19. TCRdb's table, derived via immunoSEQ multiplex PCR, lists solely in-frame clones and lacks some. The repertoire holds approximately 250,000 clones, with 84% as singletons. Sequencing used peripheral blood. These receptor sequences come from a human donor in a cohort sampled during active COVID-19. Both conserved end residues are part of each CDR3. A D gene is named only where the DNA matches it firmly. Clone size, where shown, is once, few, many, or a class for clones that have expanded.

v_call: TRBV6-2/TRBV6-3; clone_size: NA; d_call: TRBD1; j_call: TRBJ2-5; cdr3_aa: CASSYFKTGRETQYF; cdr3_nt: TGTGCCAGCAGTTACTTTAAGACAGGGCGAGAGACCCAGTACTTC
v_call: TRBV27; clone_size: NA; d_call: NA; j_call: TRBJ1-2; cdr3_aa: CASSLWGGRGVYGYTF; cdr3_nt: TGTGCCAGCAGTTTATGGGGGGGCAGGGGAGTATATGGCTACACCTTC
v_call: TRBV15; clone_size: NA; d_call: TRBD1; j_call: TRBJ2-2; cdr3_aa: CATSRPGQGVGGELFF; cdr3_nt: TGTGCCACCAGCAGACCGGGACAGGGGGTTGGCGGGGAGCTGTTTTTT
v_call: TRBV7-2; clone_size: NA; d_call: NA; j_call: TRBJ2-7; cdr3_aa: CASSLGGISYEQYF; cdr3_nt: TGTGCCAGCAGCTTAGGCGGGATCTCATACGAGCAGTACTTC
v_call: TRBV6-1; clone_size: NA; d_call: NA; j_call: TRBJ1-6; cdr3_aa: CASSESGYNSPLHF; cdr3_nt: TGTGCCAGCAGTGAAAGCGGATATAATTCACCCCTCCACTTT
v_call: TRBV6-6; clone_size: NA; d_call: NA; j_call: TRBJ2-7; cdr3_aa: CASSYALGYEQYF; cdr3_nt: TGTGCCAGCAGTTACGCTCTAGGATACGAGCAGTACTTC
v_call: TRBV7-2; clone_size: NA; d_call: NA; j_call: TRBJ2-3; cdr3_aa: CASRKRVGDTQYF; cdr3_nt: TGTGCCAGCAGAAAGCGGGTGGGAGATACGCAGTATTTT
v_call: TRBV28; clone_size: NA; d_call: NA; j_call: TRBJ2-4; cdr3_aa: CASSFPSRSSRIQYF; cdr3_nt: TGTGCCAGCAGTTTCCCGAGTCGGAGTAGTCGGATTCAGTACTTC
v_call: TRBV3-1/TRBV3-2; clone_size: NA; d_call: TRBD2; j_call: TRBJ2-1; cdr3_aa: CASSLLGTSGRKSDEQFF; cdr3_nt: TGTGCCAGCAGCCTTCTAGGGACTAGCGGGAGGAAGTCGGATGAGCAGTTCTTC
v_call: TRBV28; clone_size: few; d_call: NA; j_call: TRBJ2-7; cdr3_aa: CASSTFSYEQYF; cdr3_nt: TGTGCCAGCAGTACTTTTTCCTACGAGCAGTACTTC
v_call: TRBV6-6; clone_size: NA; d_call: TRBD2; j_call: TRBJ2-7; cdr3_aa: CASSYTAGVRNEQYF; cdr3_nt: TGTGCCAGCAGTTACACAGCGGGAGTTAGGAACGAGCAGTACTTC
v_call: TRBV10-3; clone_size: NA; d_call: NA; j_call: TRBJ1-3; cdr3_aa: CATRDYSGNTIYF; cdr3_nt: TGTGCCACACGGGATTACTCTGGAAACACCATATATTTT
v_call: TRBV19; clone_size: NA; d_call: TRBD2; j_call: TRBJ2-5; cdr3_aa: CASSIVGSGRATETQYF; cdr3_nt: TGTGCCAGTAGTATAGTGGGGAGCGGGAGGGCCACAGAGACCCAGTACTTC